This section outlines one TCR beta chain sequence together with its context. V trimming: 4 bases; J trimming: 4 bases; junction bases outside the gene matches: 10. Germline CDR1 SGHRS, CDR2 YFSETQ. This CDR3 has 15 residues. The repertoire was sequenced with immunoSEQ multiplex PCR; TCRdb's copy has only in-frame clones and lacks some. The sample contains over 250,000 clones, 86% of which appear only once. The data are from a study of blood T cell repertoires in COVID-19. Recovery meant two consecutive negative NP/OP PCR tests, professional clearance, or resolved symptoms. This rearrangement joins TRBV5-1 to TRBJ1-1; 7 nucleotides agree with TRBD1. This receptor was obtained from a woman younger than 30 who had recovered from COVID-19. Sequenced: PBMCs or T cells enriched from blood (not recorded which). The CDR3 here is CASSLNDRVGTEAFF. Written as DNA, the CDR3 is TGCGCCAGCAGCCTTAATGACAGGGTGGGCACTGAAGCTTTCTTT.